Below are 23 T cell receptor beta chains sequenced from a single sample in a study of blood T cell repertoires in COVID-19 (dated by TCRdb to 2020 to 2022). Libraries were made using the immunoSEQ multiplex PCR assay. TCRdb took over this immuneACCESS table, retaining in-frame rearrangements with V and J assigned. Such tables are incomplete; in checked studies, under half of the missing clones stem from an unresolved V gene, and the remainder is unexplained. Within this sample are about 220,000 clones, with about 88% of them counted one time only. The ten largest clones capture roughly 2.7% of the sample. Input material: PBMCs or T cells enriched from blood (not recorded which). The receptors derive from a woman between 25 and 40 years old who had recovered from COVID-19.

This chain uses TRBV5-4 with TRBJ1-1, with TRBD1 matching over 8 bases. The length of the CDR3 is 16 residues. Trimming at V came to 3 bases and at J to 6 bases, leaving 13 bases not matched to a gene. Per the germline V gene, CDR1 is SGHNT and CDR2 is YYREEE (reference sequence). The CDR3 DNA sequence: TGTGCCAGCAGCTCCAGGGGGCAAGTTGGGGGCGCTGAAGCTTTCTTT. Amino acid sequence: CASSSRGQVGGAEAFF.

The rearrangement uses TRBV7-2 and TRBJ1-1; D is perhaps TRBD1 (6 bases). The length of the CDR3 is 14 residues. CDR1 and CDR2 from the germline V gene are SGHTA and FQGNSA. Trimming cost V 4 bases and J 8 bases, with 17 bases left between them. Written as DNA, the CDR3 is TGTGCCAGCAGCTCTCGAACCCGGACAGAGGAAGCTTTCTTT. Amino acids: CASSSRTRTEEAFF.

The V call is TRBV7-2, the J call TRBJ1-1; D remains ambiguous. V lost 4 bases and J 1 base, leaving 7 bases between the germline ends. Germline-derived CDR1 and CDR2 are SGHTA and FQGNSA. CDR3 length equals 13 residues. CDR3 bases: TGTGCCAGCAGCTGGAGGAAGAACACTGAAGCTTTCTTT. As protein: CASSWRKNTEAFF.

The CDR3 bases are TGTGCCAGCTCAACTCACAGGGAAGGCACTGAAGCTTTCTTT. Its translation: CASSTHREGTEAFF. V usage is TRBV18 and J usage is TRBJ1-1, with D possibly being TRBD1 (6 bases). The CDR3 length is 14 residues. V lost 5 bases, J lost 4 bases, and 14 bases lay in between. Germline V CDR1 and CDR2: KGHSH, LQKENI. The full variable domain, its missing parts supplied by reference TRBV18 and TRBJ1-1, is NAGVMQNPRHLVRRRGQEARLRCSPMKGHSHVYWYRQLPEEGLKFMVYLQKENIIDESGMPKERFSAEFPKEGPSILRIQQVVRGDSAAYFCASSTHREGTEAFFGQGTRLTVV.

The CDR3 sequence: CASSLVGVYYGYTF. CDR3 DNA sequence: TGTGCCAGCAGCTTAGTCGGGGTTTACTATGGCTACACCTTC. The V call is TRBV7-8, the J call TRBJ1-2; D is unclear. The CDR3 has 14 amino acids. V was trimmed by 1 base and J by 3 bases, leaving 9 bases between them. The germline V gene has CDR1 SGHVS and CDR2 FQNEAQ. The variable domain in full, with the rest retrieved from reference TRBV7-8 and TRBJ1-2, is GAGVSQSPRYKVAKRGQDVALRCDPISGHVSLFWYQQALGQGPEFLTYFQNEAQLDKSGLPSDRFFAERPEGSVSTLKIQRTQQEDSAVYLCASSLVGVYYGYTFGSGTRLTVV.

The V and J genes are TRBV6-1 and TRBJ2-7; 7 bases map to TRBD2. V was pared by 1 base and J by 4 bases, with 7 bases of the junction left unmatched. Germline V gives CDR1 MNHNS, CDR2 SASEGT. The CDR3 has 15 residues. This chain's CDR3 is CASSEGGGGVYEQYF. CDR3 nucleotide sequence: TGTGCCAGCAGTGAAGGGGGGGGAGGGGTGTACGAGCAGTACTTC.

The chain has TRBV7-8 and TRBJ1-5; tentative D call: TRBD1 (5 bases). Germline lookup yields CDR1 SGHVS and CDR2 FQNEAQ. The CDR3 covers 17 residues. V was clipped by 0 bases and J by 0 bases, with 12 bases between them. The CDR3 protein is CASSLALGGISNQPQHF. The CDR3, as DNA: TGTGCCAGCAGCTTAGCCCTGGGGGGGATTAGCAATCAGCCCCAGCATTTT. Complete variable domain (other parts from reference TRBV7-8 and TRBJ1-5): GAGVSQSPRYKVAKRGQDVALRCDPISGHVSLFWYQQALGQGPEFLTYFQNEAQLDKSGLPSDRFFAERPEGSVSTLKIQRTQQEDSAVYLCASSLALGGISNQPQHFGDGTRLSIL.

V usage is TRBV6-5 and J usage is TRBJ2-1; TRBD2 matches 8 bases. CDR3 size: 15 residues. V gave up 5 bases and J gave up 7 bases; unmatched junction bases: 10. The germline gives CDR1 MNHEY, CDR2 SVGAGI. This chain's CDR3 is CASSPPRTSRNEQFF. CDR3 bases: TGTGCCAGCAGTCCGCCCCGGACTAGCCGAAATGAGCAGTTCTTC.

The V gene is TRBV2, the J gene TRBJ2-4, with D unclear. Per the germline V gene, CDR1 is SNHLY and CDR2 is FYNNEI. The length of the CDR3 is 13 residues. Trimming left V 6 bases short and J 0 bases short, with 6 bases between. The CDR3 DNA follows: TGTGCCAGCAGCTACCTAGCCAAAAACATTCAGTACTTC. This encodes CASSYLAKNIQYF.

This chain uses TRBV5-1 with TRBJ1-2; 7 bases line up with TRBD1. The CDR3 sequence is 12 residues long. After removal of 0 bases from V and 8 bases from J, the junction contained 1 base not matched to a gene. Germline V lookup: CDR1 SGHRS, CDR2 YFSETQ. In DNA form, the CDR3 reads TGCGCCAGCAGCTTGGAGGGGGCGGGCTACACCTTC. This gives the protein CASSLEGAGYTF.

The rearrangement links TRBV5-4 to TRBJ1-4; tentatively, D is TRBD1 (5 bases). Germline V lookup: CDR1 SGHNT, CDR2 YYREEE (reference sequence). The CDR3 consists of 16 residues. Trimming stripped 5 bases from V and 3 bases from J, with 17 bases between. The CDR3 protein is CASSLTGGGANEKLFF. The CDR3 DNA sequence: TGTGCCAGCAGTCTCACCGGTGGGGGGGCTAATGAAAAACTGTTTTTT.

This clone was counted many times. The chain combines TRBV19 with TRBJ1-5; D unresolved. The germline CDR1 and CDR2 sequences are LNHDA and SQIVND (reference sequence). V was shortened by 3 bases and J by 6 bases, with 12 bases between the two germline ends. CDR3 size: 14 residues. This chain's CDR3 is CASSMDSGVQPQHF. The CDR3 DNA is TGTGCCAGTAGTATGGACTCCGGGGTTCAGCCCCAGCATTTT.

The chain carries TRBV6-5 and TRBJ1-2; D is uncertain. Germline V gene lookup returns CDR1 MNHEY and CDR2 SVGAGI. The CDR3 length is 15 residues. Between the trimmed V and J ends, which lost 10 bases and 4 bases, there was a span of 22 bases. The CDR3 bases are TGTGCCACCACGGCCGCAGGTCAGGTCCTCTATGGCTACACCTTC. Its protein is CATTAAGQVLYGYTF.

The chain is built from TRBV3-1 (or the pseudogene TRBV3-2) and TRBJ1-1; 8 bases fit TRBD1. Germline values: CDR1 LGHDT, CDR2 YNNKEL (reference sequence). V trimming: 4 bases; J trimming: 3 bases; junction bases outside the gene matches: 4. CDR3 length: 14 residues. The CDR3 DNA is TGTGCCAGCAGCCCCCGGACAGGGTACACTGAAGCTTTCTTT. This encodes CASSPRTGYTEAFF.

J is TRBJ2-7 and V is TRBV6-5; 7 bases agree with TRBD1. Trimming removed 7 bases from V and 0 bases from J; junction bases left unmatched: 6. The CDR3 extends over 14 amino acids. Germline CDR1 is MNHEY and CDR2 is SVGAGI. CDR3 DNA sequence: TGTGCCAGCAAGGGACAGTTGAGCTCCTACGAGCAGTACTTC. Protein product: CASKGQLSSYEQYF.

This chain connects TRBV19 to TRBJ2-1, with 8 bases lining up with TRBD2. Germline V gene data show CDR1 as LNHDA and CDR2 as SQIVND (reference sequence). The CDR3 is 17 amino acids. J was trimmed by 0 bases and V by 4 bases; bases with no gene match: 8. The CDR3 sequence: CASSNRGGTSSYNEQFF. The CDR3 nucleotides read TGTGCCAGTAGTAATCGCGGGGGGACAAGCTCCTACAATGAGCAGTTCTTC. Variable domain in full (rest from reference TRBV19 and TRBJ2-1): DGGITQSPKYLFRKEGQNVTLSCEQNLNHDAMYWYRQDPGQGLRLIYYSQIVNDFQKGDIAEGYSVSREKKESFPLTVTSAQKNPTAFYLCASSNRGGTSSYNEQFFGPGTRLTVL.

This rearrangement joins TRBV7-8 to TRBJ1-6, with TRBD1 as a possible D gene (6 bases). The CDR3 loop spans 15 amino acids. The germline gives CDR1 SGHVS, CDR2 FQNEAQ. V was cut by 4 bases and J by 5 bases, with 12 bases left in between. The CDR3 nucleotides read TGTGCCAGCAGCTCCCGACAGGTGAATAATTCACCCCTCCACTTT. Encoded protein: CASSSRQVNNSPLHF.

The chain joins TRBV7-6 to TRBJ2-1; 9 nucleotides line up with TRBD2. Trimming at V came to 1 base and at J to 0 bases, leaving 16 bases not matched to a gene. Looked up from germline, CDR1 is SGHVS and CDR2 is FNYEAQ. The CDR3 length is 21 residues. This CDR3 reads CASSLGRKRGALPPSYNEQFF. The CDR3 region has the DNA TGTGCCAGCAGCTTAGGAAGGAAGCGGGGGGCCCTACCCCCCTCCTACAATGAGCAGTTCTTC.

The chain has TRBV4-2 and TRBJ1-5; D is ambiguous. V gave up 3 bases and J gave up 3 bases, with 9 bases separating them. From germline, CDR1 is LGHNA and CDR2 YNFKEQ. The CDR3 is 14 amino acids. The CDR3, as DNA: TGTGCCAGCAGCCAGTCACAGCTCAATCAGCCCCAGCATTTT. Translation: CASSQSQLNQPQHF.

V and J are TRBV12-3 or TRBV12-4 and TRBJ2-7, with 7 bases aligning to TRBD1. The junction had 6 bases not matched to a gene; V was cut back by 6 bases and J by 4 bases. This CDR3 region has 13 residues. The DNA of the CDR3 is TGTGCCAGCAGAAGGGACAGTCAATACGAGCAGTACTTC. This gives the protein CASRRDSQYEQYF.

The V and J genes are TRBV11-2 and TRBJ1-1, with TRBD1 matching 10 bases. The V and J ends lost 3 bases and 6 bases, in that order; junction bases with no gene match: 4. Germline CDR1 is SGHAT and CDR2 is FQNNGV. This CDR3 contains 14 residues. The CDR3 sequence: CASSFDDRGPEAFF. CDR3 coding DNA: TGTGCCAGCAGCTTTGATGACAGGGGGCCTGAAGCTTTCTTT.

J is TRBJ2-2 and V is TRBV2; 9 positions agree with TRBD1. Germline values: CDR1 SNHLY, CDR2 FYNNEI. Unmatched junction bases numbered 5, after V lost 6 bases and J lost 3 bases. The CDR3 runs to 15 residues. Here the CDR3 reads CASSQQGADTGELFF. The DNA of the CDR3 is TGTGCCAGCAGCCAACAGGGGGCAGACACCGGGGAGCTGTTTTTT.

The V gene is TRBV30, the J gene TRBJ1-5; D is unresolved. V dropped 6 bases and J dropped 3 bases, with 15 bases sitting between them. Germline V gene lookup returns CDR1 GTSNPN and CDR2 SVGIG (reference sequence). The CDR3 contains 14 residues. CDR3 region: CACPAGHFNQPQHF. Here the CDR3 DNA reads TGTGCCTGTCCAGCGGGCCATTTCAATCAGCCCCAGCATTTT.